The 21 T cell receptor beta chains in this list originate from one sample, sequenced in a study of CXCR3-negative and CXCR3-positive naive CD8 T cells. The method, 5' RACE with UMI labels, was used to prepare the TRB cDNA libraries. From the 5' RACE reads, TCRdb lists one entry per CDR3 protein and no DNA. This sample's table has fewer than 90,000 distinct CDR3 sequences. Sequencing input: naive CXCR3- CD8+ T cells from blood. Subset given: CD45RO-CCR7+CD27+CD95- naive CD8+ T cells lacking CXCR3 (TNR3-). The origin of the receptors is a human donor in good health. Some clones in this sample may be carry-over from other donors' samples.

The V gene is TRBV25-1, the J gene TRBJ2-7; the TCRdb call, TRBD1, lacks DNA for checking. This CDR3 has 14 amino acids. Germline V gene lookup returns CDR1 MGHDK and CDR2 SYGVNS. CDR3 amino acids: CASRRDSSSYEQYF.

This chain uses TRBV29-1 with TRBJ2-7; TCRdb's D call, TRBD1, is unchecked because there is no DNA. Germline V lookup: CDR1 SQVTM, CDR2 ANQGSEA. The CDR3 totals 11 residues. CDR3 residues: CSSGAGGEQYF.

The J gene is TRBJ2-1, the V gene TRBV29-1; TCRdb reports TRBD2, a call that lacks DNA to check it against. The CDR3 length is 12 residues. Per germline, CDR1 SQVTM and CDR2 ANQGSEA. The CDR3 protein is CSVPSVGNEQFF.

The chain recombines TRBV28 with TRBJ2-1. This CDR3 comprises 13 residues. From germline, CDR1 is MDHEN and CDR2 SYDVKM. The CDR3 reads CASSTIDINEQFF.

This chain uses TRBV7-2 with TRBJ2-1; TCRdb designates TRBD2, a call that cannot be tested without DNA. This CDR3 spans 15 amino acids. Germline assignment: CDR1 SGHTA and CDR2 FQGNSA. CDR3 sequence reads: CASSLLAGAYNEQFF. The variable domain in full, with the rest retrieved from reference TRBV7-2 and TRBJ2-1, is GAGVSQSPSNKVTEKGKDVELRCDPISGHTALYWYRQSLGQGLEFLIYFQGNSAPDKSGLPSDRFSAERTGGSVSTLTIQRTQQEDSAVYLCASSLLAGAYNEQFFGPGTRLTVL.

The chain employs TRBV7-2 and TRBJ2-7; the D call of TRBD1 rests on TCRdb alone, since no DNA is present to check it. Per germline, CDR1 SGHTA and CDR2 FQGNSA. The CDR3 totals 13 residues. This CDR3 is CASSSPGSNEQYF. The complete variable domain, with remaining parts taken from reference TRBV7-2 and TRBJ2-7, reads GAGVSQSPSNKVTEKGKDVELRCDPISGHTALYWYRQSLGQGLEFLIYFQGNSAPDKSGLPSDRFSAERTGGSVSTLTIQRTQQEDSAVYLCASSSPGSNEQYFGPGTRLTVT.

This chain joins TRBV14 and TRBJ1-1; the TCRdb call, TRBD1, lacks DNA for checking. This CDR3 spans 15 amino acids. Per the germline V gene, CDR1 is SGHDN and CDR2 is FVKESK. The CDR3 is CASSQGSGAGTEAFF.

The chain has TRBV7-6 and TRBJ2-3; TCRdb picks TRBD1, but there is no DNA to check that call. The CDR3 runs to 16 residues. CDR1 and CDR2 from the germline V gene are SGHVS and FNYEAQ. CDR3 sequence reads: CASSLIHRGPTDTQYF. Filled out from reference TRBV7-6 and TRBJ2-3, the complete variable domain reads GAGVSQSPRYKVTKRGQDVALRCDPISGHVSLYWYRQALGQGPEFLTYFNYEAQQDKSGLPNDRFSAERPEGSISTLTIQRTEQRDSAMYRCASSLIHRGPTDTQYFGPGTRLTVL.

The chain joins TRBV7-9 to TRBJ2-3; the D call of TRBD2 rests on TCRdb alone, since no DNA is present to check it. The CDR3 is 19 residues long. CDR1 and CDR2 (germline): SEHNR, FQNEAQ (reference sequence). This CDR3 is CASSPLVPGLAGDTDTQYF.

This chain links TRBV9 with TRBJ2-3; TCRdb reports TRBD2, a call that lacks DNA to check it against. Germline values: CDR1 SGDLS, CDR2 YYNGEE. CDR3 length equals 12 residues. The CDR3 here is CASSPSGDTQYF.

CDR3 protein: CASSYTEGASGRDTQYF. V is TRBV28 and J is TRBJ2-3; TCRdb's assignment of TRBD2 cannot be checked, as there is no DNA. The CDR3 is 17 amino acids. Germline V CDR1 and CDR2: MDHEN, SYDVKM.

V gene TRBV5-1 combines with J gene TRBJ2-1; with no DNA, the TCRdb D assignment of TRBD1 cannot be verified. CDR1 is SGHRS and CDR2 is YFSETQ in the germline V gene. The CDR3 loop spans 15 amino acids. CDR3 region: CASSLEAGGRQGQFF.

CDR3 protein: CASSLGGGEAEQYF. The chain links TRBV7-8 to TRBJ2-7; no DNA is available, so the TRBD2 call from TCRdb remains unchecked. This CDR3 spans 14 amino acids. CDR1 SGHVS and CDR2 FQNEAQ come from the germline V gene.

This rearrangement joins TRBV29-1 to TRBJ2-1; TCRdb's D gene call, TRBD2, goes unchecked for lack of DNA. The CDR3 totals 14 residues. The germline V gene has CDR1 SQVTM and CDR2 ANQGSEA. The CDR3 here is CSVITSGGGNEQFF.

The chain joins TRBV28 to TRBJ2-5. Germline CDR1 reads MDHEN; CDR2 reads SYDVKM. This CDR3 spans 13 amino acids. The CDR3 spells CASSFTGWETQYF.

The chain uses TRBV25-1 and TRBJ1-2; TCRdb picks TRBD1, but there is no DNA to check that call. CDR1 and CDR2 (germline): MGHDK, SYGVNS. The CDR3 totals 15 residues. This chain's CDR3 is CASLGTTGHTYGYTF.

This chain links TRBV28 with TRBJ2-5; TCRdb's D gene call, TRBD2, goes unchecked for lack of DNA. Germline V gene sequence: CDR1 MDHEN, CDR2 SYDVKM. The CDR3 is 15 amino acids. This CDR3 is CASRSGLAGVETQYF.

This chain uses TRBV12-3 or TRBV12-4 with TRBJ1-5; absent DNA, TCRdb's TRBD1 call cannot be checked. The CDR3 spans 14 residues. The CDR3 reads CASSLWGGNQPQHF.

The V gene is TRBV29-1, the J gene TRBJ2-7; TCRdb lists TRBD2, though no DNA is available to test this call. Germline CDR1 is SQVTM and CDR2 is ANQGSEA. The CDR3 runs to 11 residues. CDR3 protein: CSAGWGYEQYF.

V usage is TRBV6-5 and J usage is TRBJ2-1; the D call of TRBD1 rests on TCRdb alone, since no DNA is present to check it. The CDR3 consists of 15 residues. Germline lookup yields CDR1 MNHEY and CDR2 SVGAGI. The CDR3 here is CASSNRDWGYNEQFF.

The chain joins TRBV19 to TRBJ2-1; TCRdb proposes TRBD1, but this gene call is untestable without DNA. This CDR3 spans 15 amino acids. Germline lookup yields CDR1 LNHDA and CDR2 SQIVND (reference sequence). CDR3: CASSFGQAGYNEQFF.